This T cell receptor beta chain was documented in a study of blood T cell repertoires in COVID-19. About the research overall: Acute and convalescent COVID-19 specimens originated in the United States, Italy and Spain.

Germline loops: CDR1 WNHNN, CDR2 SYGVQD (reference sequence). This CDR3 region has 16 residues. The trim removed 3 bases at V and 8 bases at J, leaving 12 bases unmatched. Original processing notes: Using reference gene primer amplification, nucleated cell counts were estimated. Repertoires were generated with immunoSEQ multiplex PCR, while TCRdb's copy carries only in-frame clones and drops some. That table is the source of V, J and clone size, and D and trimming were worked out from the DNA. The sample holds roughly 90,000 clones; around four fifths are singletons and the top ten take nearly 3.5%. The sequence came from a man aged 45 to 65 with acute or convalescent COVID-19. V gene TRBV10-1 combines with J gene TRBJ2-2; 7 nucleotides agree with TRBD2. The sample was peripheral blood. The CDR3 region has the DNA TGCGCCAGCAGTGATTGGCGGGGGTCGATCGCAGGGGAGCTGTTTTTT. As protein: CASSDWRGSIAGELFF.